Following are 6 T cell receptor beta chains from one sample sequenced in a study of T cell repertoires in cytomegalovirus infection. In TCRdb, the reads were re-called with MiXCR into one record per CDR3 protein. The data show about 740,000 distinct CDR3 sequences, with under 40% seen just once and about 2.8% held by the top ten. The source material was PBMCs. The receptors derive from a human donor in good health (CMV status not recorded). Some clones in this sample may be carry-over from other donors' samples.

There are many counts of this clonotype. The chain employs TRBV7-2 and TRBJ2-7; TRBD2 matches at 12 bases. Germline V gene sequence: CDR1 SGHTA, CDR2 FQGNSA. The junction had 11 bases not matched to a gene; V was cut back by 5 bases and J by 0 bases. This CDR3 contains 18 residues. CDR3 nucleotides: TGTGCCAGCAGCCCGCGACTAGCGGGAGTACGAAGCTCCTACGAGCAGTACTTC. This codes for CASSPRLAGVRSSYEQYF.

The chain employs TRBV7-4 and TRBJ1-6; TRBD1 might be the D (5 bases). This CDR3 has 17 amino acids. Between the trimmed V and J ends, which lost 0 bases and 6 bases, there was a span of 15 bases. The germline V gene encodes CDR1 SGHVT and CDR2 SQSDAQ. The CDR3 DNA sequence: TGTGCCAGCAGCTTAGCGATCACGGGGCAGATTAATTCACCCCTCCACTTT. Protein: CASSLAITGQINSPLHF.

There are a few counts of this clonotype. V usage is TRBV7-8 and J usage is TRBJ2-7; D call uncertain. The germline V gene has CDR1 SGHVS and CDR2 FQNEAQ. The CDR3 has 17 amino acids. V was trimmed by 5 bases and J by 3 bases, leaving 23 bases between them. CDR3 nucleotides: TGTGCCAGCAGCCCCAGTCACGCTGGCCGAATACTCTACGAGCAGTACTTC. Its translation is CASSPSHAGRILYEQYF.

This chain joins TRBV6-5 and TRBJ2-7, with TRBD2 identical over 12 bases. The CDR3 loop spans 15 amino acids. Germline V gene lookup returns CDR1 MNHEY and CDR2 SVGAGI. V shed 2 bases and J 3 bases; nucleotides not matched to a gene: 2. The CDR3 nucleotides read TGTGCCAGCAGTTACCCGACTAGCGGGGGCTACGAGCAGTACTTC. Residues: CASSYPTSGGYEQYF.

This chain links TRBV6-4 with TRBJ1-1; D remains ambiguous. The germline V gene encodes CDR1 MRHNA and CDR2 SNTAGT. Trimming removed 3 bases at V and 2 bases at J, with 7 bases between. The CDR3 is 13 residues long. CDR3 in DNA: TGTGCCAGCAGTGATCAAGCTAACACTGAAGCTTTCTTT. Protein product: CASSDQANTEAFF.

The rearrangement links TRBV27 to TRBJ1-1, with D unclear. The V and J ends lost 4 bases and 6 bases respectively, with 12 bases between them. The CDR3 runs 13 residues. The V gene's germline CDR1 is MNHEY and CDR2 SMNVEV (reference sequence). CDR3 DNA sequence: TGTGCCAGCAGTTCACCGGTCCGCTCTGAAGCTTTCTTT. It codes for CASSSPVRSEAFF.